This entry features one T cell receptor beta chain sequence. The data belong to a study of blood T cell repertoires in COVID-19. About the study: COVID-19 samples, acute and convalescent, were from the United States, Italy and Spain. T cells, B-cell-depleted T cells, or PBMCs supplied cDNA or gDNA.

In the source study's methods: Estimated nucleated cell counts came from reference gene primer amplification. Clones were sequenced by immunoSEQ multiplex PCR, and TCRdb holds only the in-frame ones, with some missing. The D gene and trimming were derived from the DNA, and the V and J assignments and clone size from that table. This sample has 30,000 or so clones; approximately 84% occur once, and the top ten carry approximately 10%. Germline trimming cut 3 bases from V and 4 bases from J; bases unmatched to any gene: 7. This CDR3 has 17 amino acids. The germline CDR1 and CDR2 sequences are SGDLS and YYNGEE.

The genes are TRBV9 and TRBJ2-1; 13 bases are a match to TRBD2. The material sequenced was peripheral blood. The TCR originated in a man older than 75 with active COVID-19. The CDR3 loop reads CASSDRTSGGIYNEQFF. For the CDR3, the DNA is TGTGCCAGCAGCGATAGGACTAGCGGGGGAATATACAATGAGCAGTTCTTC.